The 9 T cell receptor beta chains below were found in one sample sequenced in a study of blood T cell repertoires in COVID-19 (dated by TCRdb to the early 2020s). Libraries were made using the immunoSEQ multiplex PCR assay. The clones in this table, taken by TCRdb from immuneACCESS, are in-frame only. Not every clone is retained; where verified, under half of the shortfall comes from an unresolved V gene, and the cause of the rest is unknown. For this sample the table gives some 70,000 clones, of which 84% were detected only once. Roughly 14% of the sample goes to the ten largest clones. The sample comprised peripheral blood. These receptors originate from a man in his forties or fifties with COVID-19, enrolled during active disease.

J is TRBJ1-1 and V is TRBV19; D is ambiguous. CDR1 and CDR2 from the germline V gene are LNHDA and SQIVND (reference sequence). Between the trimmed V and J ends, which lost 0 bases and 0 bases, there was a span of 8 bases. The CDR3 sequence is 15 residues long. The CDR3 DNA sequence: TGTGCCAGTAGTATAGACCCGGTTATGAACACTGAAGCTTTCTTT. It encodes CASSIDPVMNTEAFF.

CDR3 bases: TGTGCCAGCAGCTTGGGGACTAGCGGGAGCACAGATACGCAGTATTTT. It specifies CASSLGTSGSTDTQYF. The V gene is TRBV7-2, the J gene TRBJ2-3; 12 nucleotides line up with TRBD2. Germline trimming cut 3 bases from V and 0 bases from J; bases unmatched to any gene: 1. This CDR3 is built from 16 residues. From germline, CDR1 is SGHTA and CDR2 FQGNSA.

The chain carries TRBV21-1 and TRBJ2-1; TRBD1, the table's D call, was not compared with the DNA. TRBV21-1 has pseudogene status. The length of the CDR3 is 16 residues. CDR3 sequence reads: CASRTTAVISYNEQFF. The CDR3 DNA is TGTGCCAGCAGGACGACAGCCGTTATCTCCTACAATGAGCAGTTCTTC.

A word on this clone: At one boundary the junction diverges from the germline segment, which might be a read error. The chain recombines TRBV6-6 with TRBJ2-1; 7 nucleotides line up with TRBD1. The CDR3 totals 13 residues. Germline-derived CDR1 and CDR2 are MNHNY and SVGAGI (reference sequence). Written as DNA, the CDR3 is TGTGCCAGCAGTTACTCGACCGGGACAGCCTTGATCTTC. Translation: CASSYSTGTALIF.

The chain combines TRBV27 with TRBJ2-1; 12 positions agree with TRBD2. The CDR3 has 15 residues. Germline CDR1 and CDR2: MNHEY and SMNVEV (reference sequence). The trim removed 4 bases at V and 8 bases at J, leaving 6 bases unmatched. In DNA form, the CDR3 reads TGTGCCAGCAGTTCACTAGCGGGGGGAAGGGATGAGCAGTTCTTC. Translating gives CASSSLAGGRDEQFF.

This chain connects TRBV5-4 to TRBJ2-1, with 11 bases lining up with TRBD1. V dropped 3 bases and J dropped 4; count of bases not matched to a gene: 3. The CDR3 sequence is 15 residues long. In germline, CDR1 is SGHNT, CDR2 YYREEE (reference sequence). DNA of the CDR3: TGTGCCAGCAGCTCCGGGACAGGGGGTTACAATGAGCAGTTCTTC. The encoded protein is CASSSGTGGYNEQFF.

The V gene is TRBV18, the J gene TRBJ2-5; 11 bases map to TRBD2. This CDR3 region has 16 residues. Germline CDR1 is KGHSH and CDR2 is LQKENI. J lost 4 bases, V lost 3 bases, and 7 bases had no gene match. DNA of the CDR3: TGTGCCAGCTCACCCGTGGCTAGCGGGGGGCCAGAGACCCAGTACTTC. Translating it yields CASSPVASGGPETQYF.

This clone was observed once. The chain employs TRBV11-1 and TRBJ2-5; 7 bases map to TRBD2. Germline V gene sequence: CDR1 SGHAT, CDR2 FQDESV (reference sequence). Trimming removed 5 bases from V and 2 bases from J; junction bases left unmatched: 11. This CDR3 has 16 amino acids. This CDR3 is CASSLSHGGIQETQYF. In DNA form, the CDR3 reads TGTGCCAGCAGCCTCTCCCACGGGGGGATACAAGAGACCCAGTACTTC.

The chain couples TRBV6-5 to TRBJ1-2; the D is unclear. CDR1 MNHEY and CDR2 SVGAGI come from the germline V gene. Trimming took off 7 bases at V and 5 bases at J, with 17 bases between the two ends. The CDR3 is made up of 14 amino acids. DNA for the CDR3: TGTGCCAGCATTTCCTCTGCCAGTACATATGGCTACACCTTC. Translated, it gives CASISSASTYGYTF.